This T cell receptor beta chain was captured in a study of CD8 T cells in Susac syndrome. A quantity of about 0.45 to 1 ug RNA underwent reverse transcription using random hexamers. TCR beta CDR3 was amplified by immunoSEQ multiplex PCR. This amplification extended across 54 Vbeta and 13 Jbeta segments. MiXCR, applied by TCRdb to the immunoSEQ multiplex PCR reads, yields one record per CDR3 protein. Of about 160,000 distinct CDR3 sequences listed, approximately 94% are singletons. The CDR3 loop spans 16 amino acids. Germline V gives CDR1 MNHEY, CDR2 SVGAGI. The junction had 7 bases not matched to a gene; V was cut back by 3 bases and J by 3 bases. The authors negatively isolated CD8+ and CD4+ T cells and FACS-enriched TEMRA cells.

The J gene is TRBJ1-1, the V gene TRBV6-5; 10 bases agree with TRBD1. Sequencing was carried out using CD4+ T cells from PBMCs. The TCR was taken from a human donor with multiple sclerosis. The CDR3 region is CASSYGTGELDTEAFF. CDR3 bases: TGTGCCAGCAGTTATGGGACAGGGGAGCTGGACACTGAAGCTTTCTTT.